The 7 T cell receptor beta chains in this list originate from one sample, sequenced in a study of glioma-infiltrating T cells after dendritic cell vaccination. The data were produced by immunoSEQ multiplex PCR, yet TCRdb's version contains in-frame clones alone and is incomplete. The sample carries approximately 90,000 clones, around four fifths recorded once. Time point indicated: after dendritic cell vaccination, including at tumor progression/relapse. Material: blood, obtained after dendritic cell vaccination. The source of these receptors is a human donor with glioblastoma.

This clone showed up just once. The J gene is TRBJ2-7, the V gene TRBV19; 9 bases align to TRBD1. This CDR3 contains 15 residues. Germline V gene sequence: CDR1 LNHDA, CDR2 SQIVND (reference sequence). V lost 6 bases and J lost 6; bases outside the gene matches: 12. The CDR3 DNA follows: TGTGCCAGTAGGCAAAAAACCGGACAGGGGAGCGAGCAGTACTTC. The encoded protein is CASRQKTGQGSEQYF.

V and J are TRBV6-5 and TRBJ2-7, with 11 bases lining up with TRBD2. The V segment lost 5 bases and the J segment 4 bases; nucleotides outside the gene matches: 4. The CDR3 loop spans 14 amino acids. The germline CDR1 and CDR2 sequences are MNHEY and SVGAGI. The CDR3 here is CASSGLAGQYEQYF. CDR3 DNA sequence: TGTGCCAGCAGTGGACTAGCGGGCCAGTACGAGCAGTACTTC.

J is TRBJ1-1 and V is TRBV6-5; D is possibly TRBD1 (5 bases). V gave up 7 bases and J gave up 4 bases, with 19 bases separating them. CDR3 length: 15 residues. CDR1 is MNHEY and CDR2 is SVGAGI in the germline V gene. The CDR3 region has the DNA TGTGCCAGCACCTCATCGGGGATGGGGGGCACTGAAGCTTTCTTT. It yields the protein CASTSSGMGGTEAFF.

V gene TRBV4-1 combines with J gene TRBJ1-5, with D maybe TRBD1 (5 bases). The germline V and J ends were trimmed by 5 bases and 5 bases, with 22 bases remaining between them. The CDR3 length is 17 residues. Germline-derived CDR1 and CDR2 are MGHRA and YSYEKL. CDR3: CASSSPAGRMEDQPQHF. CDR3 nucleotide sequence: TGCGCCAGCAGCTCGCCAGCGGGGCGAATGGAAGATCAGCCCCAGCATTTT.

The chain uses TRBV14 and TRBJ2-4, with 8 bases fitting TRBD1. After removal of 2 bases from V and 6 bases from J, the junction contained 9 bases not matched to a gene. Germline lookup yields CDR1 SGHDN and CDR2 FVKESK. The CDR3 runs 16 residues. CDR3 bases: TGTGCCAGCAGCCAAAACAGGGGGATATTGGGAAACATTCAGTACTTC. Amino acid sequence: CASSQNRGILGNIQYF.

Notes on this clone: One end of the junction fails to match germline, which may point to a read error. V is TRBV5-4 and J is TRBJ2-1; TRBD2 agrees at 7 bases. Germline CDR1 SGHNT, CDR2 YYREEE (reference sequence). This CDR3 is 13 amino acids long. Here the CDR3 DNA reads TGTGCCAGCAGGGGCCGGGACTACCATGAGCAGTTCTTC. It is translated as CASRGRDYHEQFF.

This clone turned up a few times. V gene TRBV5-4 combines with J gene TRBJ2-3; TRBD1 agrees at 9 bases. Germline V gene sequence: CDR1 SGHNT, CDR2 YYREEE (reference sequence). The junction had 2 bases not matched to a gene; V was cut back by 4 bases and J by 5 bases. The CDR3 length is 13 residues. This CDR3 reads CASSGDREDTQYF. The CDR3 DNA is TGTGCCAGCAGCGGGGACAGGGAAGATACGCAGTATTTT.